This T cell receptor beta chain was captured by sequencing in a study of blood T cell repertoires in COVID-19. This clone was recorded only once. The CDR3 is 17 amino acids. Germline assignment: CDR1 SGHTA and CDR2 FQGNSA. V was shortened by 0 bases and J by 5 bases, with 19 bases between the two germline ends. TCRdb keeps only in-frame clones here, not all; method: immunoSEQ multiplex PCR. Of around 68,000 clones listed, roughly 90% are singletons. Material for sequencing was peripheral blood. This chain joins TRBV7-2 and TRBJ2-5; possible D gene TRBD2, 5 bases. The receptor's source is a human donor in a cohort sampled during active COVID-19. The CDR3 sequence is CASSLAVLTSTGETQYF. Here the CDR3 DNA reads TGTGCCAGCAGCTTAGCGGTGTTAACTTCGACGGGGGAGACCCAGTACTTC.